One T cell receptor beta chain is described in this entry. The antigen remains undetermined. TCR alpha and beta CDR3 regions were amplified from RNA using iRepertoire nested multiplex PCR. Tissue mRNA or PBMC total RNA, roughly 85-450 ng, went into one-step reverse transcription and amplification. TCRdb analysed the multiplex PCR reads with MiXCR anew, one entry per CDR3 protein. The sample gives approximately 90,000 distinct CDR3 sequences, 23% of which show up once; 6.7% is in the top ten. These data originate in a study of glioma-infiltrating T cells. The V segment lost 3 bases and the J segment 2 bases; nucleotides outside the gene matches: 6. Germline values: CDR1 DFQATT, CDR2 SNEGSKA (reference sequence). This CDR3 is 14 amino acids long. Whole-study results and caveats: Tissue-blood divergence was below expectation in non-neoplastic patients, above in gliomas.

Sequencing was carried out using glioma tissue, nonneoplastic brain tissue, or PBMCs (not recorded which). This receptor was identified in a human donor with low-grade glioma or glioblastoma, undergoing nonglioma brain surgery, or in good health (not recorded which). This chain uses TRBV20-1 with TRBJ2-7; 8 bases agree with TRBD2. CDR3 sequence (DNA): TGCAGTGCTAGTACAGCGGGGGTACCCTACGAGCAGTACTTC. Translation gives CSASTAGVPYEQYF.